These 15 T cell receptor beta chains came from one sample sequenced in a study of blood T cell repertoires in COVID-19. Profiled with immunoSEQ multiplex PCR; TCRdb holds only in-frame clones, not every one. This sample has roughly 250,000 clones, with approximately 85% found just once. The sample comprised peripheral blood. Receptors were obtained from a human donor with COVID-19, enrolled during active disease. The donor label of this sample is uncertain.

This clone has a handful of counts. The rearrangement joins TRBV5-1 to TRBJ2-7, with 13 bases fitting TRBD2. V trimming: 1 base; J trimming: 3 bases; junction bases outside the gene matches: 1. CDR3 length: 15 residues. The germline gives CDR1 SGHRS, CDR2 YFSETQ. CDR3 sequence reads: CASSLTSGRVYEQYF. The CDR3 bases are TGCGCCAGCAGCTTGACTAGCGGGAGGGTCTACGAGCAGTACTTC.

This sequence joins TRBV28 and TRBJ1-6, with D possibly TRBD1 on 6 matching bases. Between the trimmed V and J ends, which lost 3 bases and 8 bases, there was a span of 11 bases. The CDR3 spans 14 residues. Germline values: CDR1 MDHEN, CDR2 SYDVKM. The CDR3 sequence: CASSFDRRYSPLHF. The CDR3 bases are TGTGCCAGCAGTTTTGACAGGAGGTATTCACCCCTCCACTTT.

The chain employs TRBV11-3 and TRBJ2-1; 7 bases line up with TRBD2. V shed 0 bases, J shed 7 bases, and the junction held 6 bases outside the gene matches. This CDR3 is 15 amino acids long. The germline CDR1 and CDR2 sequences are SGHNT and YENEEA. Here the CDR3 reads CASSLEGLRGNEQFF. DNA for the CDR3: TGTGCCAGCAGCTTAGAGGGACTAAGAGGGAATGAGCAGTTCTTC.

The chain employs TRBV7-2 and TRBJ2-3; 12 bases match TRBD2. Germline CDR1 reads SGHTA; CDR2 reads FQGNSA. Trimming took 3 bases from V and 0 from J; bases not matched to a gene: 4. The CDR3 is 17 amino acids. CDR3 in amino acids: CASSFRLAGASTDTQYF. DNA of the CDR3: TGTGCCAGCAGCTTCAGACTAGCGGGGGCTAGCACAGATACGCAGTATTTT.

This chain connects TRBV6-5 to TRBJ2-2; 10 positions agree with TRBD1. With V trimmed by 2 bases and J by 6 bases, 6 bases remained unmatched. The CDR3 is made up of 16 amino acids. Germline V lookup: CDR1 MNHEY, CDR2 SVGAGI. The CDR3: CASSYRDRGLPGELFF. Here the CDR3 DNA reads TGTGCCAGCAGTTACCGGGACAGGGGCTTGCCCGGGGAGCTGTTTTTT.

The chain joins TRBV6-6 to TRBJ2-3; 8 positions match TRBD1. This CDR3 spans 14 amino acids. CDR1 is MNHNY and CDR2 is SVGAGI in the germline V gene (reference sequence). V was clipped by 4 bases and J by 3 bases; unmatched bases: 3. CDR3 DNA sequence: TGTGCCAGCAGTTCCGGACAGGGAACAGATACGCAGTATTTT. It codes for CASSSGQGTDTQYF.

The genes are TRBV11-3 and TRBJ1-1; TRBD1 aligns across 12 bases. Unmatched junction bases numbered 3, after V lost 1 base and J lost 0 bases. Germline V gene data show CDR1 as SGHNT and CDR2 as YENEEA. The CDR3 loop spans 17 amino acids. The CDR3 bases are TGTGCCAGCAGCTTAGGGGGGACAGGGGGCATGAACACTGAAGCTTTCTTT. This sequence encodes CASSLGGTGGMNTEAFF.

The chain links TRBV28 to TRBJ2-3, with 12 nucleotides matching TRBD2. Germline CDR1 reads MDHEN; CDR2 reads SYDVKM. The V gene end was trimmed by 7 bases and the J gene end by 5 bases; junction bases not matched to a gene: 10. The CDR3 runs 16 residues. The CDR3 spells CASNLGLAGLLDTQYF. The CDR3 coding sequence is TGTGCCAGCAACCTCGGACTAGCGGGACTTTTAGATACGCAGTATTTT.

V gene TRBV11-2 combines with J gene TRBJ1-1; D is uncertain. The CDR3 extends over 14 amino acids. Germline V CDR1 and CDR2: SGHAT, FQNNGV. The ends were cut back, 5 bases at V and 0 bases at J, with 10 bases in the middle. CDR3 DNA sequence: TGTGCCAGCAGCCTTACCGCGGTGAACACTGAAGCTTTCTTT. This translates into CASSLTAVNTEAFF.

The V and J genes are TRBV10-3 and TRBJ2-7; D call uncertain. Germline values: CDR1 ENHRY, CDR2 SYGVKD. The CDR3 length is 21 residues. V lost 0 bases to trimming and J lost 0 bases, with 27 bases between them. The CDR3, as DNA: TGTGCCATCAGTGAGTCGTTACCGAGTTCGGGTTCCACTATTAGCTCCTACGAGCAGTACTTC. Protein sequence: CAISESLPSSGSTISSYEQYF.

This clone was observed a few times. This sequence joins TRBV4-1 and TRBJ1-6; TRBD1 matches 12 bases. CDR1 is MGHRA, CDR2 YSYEKL, per germline. This CDR3 has 17 residues. V dropped 6 bases and J dropped 10; count of bases not matched to a gene: 13. The CDR3 DNA is TGCGCCAGCAGACCACCGGGACAGGGGGCTCCTAGCTCACCCCTCCACTTT. Its translation is CASRPPGQGAPSSPLHF.

This chain links TRBV2 with TRBJ2-1; 14 bases align to TRBD2. This CDR3 has 21 residues. J lost 1 base, V lost 5 bases, and 16 bases had no gene match. Germline V gene data show CDR1 as SNHLY and CDR2 as FYNNEI. For the CDR3, the DNA is TGTGCCAGCAGTCCACCCGGGACTAGCGGGAGAATGTTTTCTTCCTACAATGAGCAGTTCTTC. Encoded protein: CASSPPGTSGRMFSSYNEQFF.

This clone has just a few counts. The V call is TRBV28, the J call TRBJ2-1, with 8 bases fitting TRBD2. J lost 8 bases, V lost 5 bases, and 11 bases had no gene match. Germline V gives CDR1 MDHEN, CDR2 SYDVKM. The CDR3 has 15 amino acids. The CDR3 protein is CASSPGTSFRYEQFF. CDR3 nucleotide sequence: TGTGCCAGCAGTCCCGGGACTAGTTTCCGGTATGAGCAGTTCTTC.

The J gene is TRBJ2-6, the V gene TRBV24-1; 7 nucleotides align to TRBD1. The V gene's germline CDR1 is KGHDR and CDR2 SFDVKD. The CDR3 loop spans 21 amino acids. The V and J ends lost 1 base and 5 bases, in that order; junction bases with no gene match: 19. The CDR3 region is CATSDFVWGQRSPLRANVLTF. The CDR3 bases are TGTGCCACCAGTGATTTCGTTTGGGGACAGCGATCTCCTCTGAGGGCCAACGTCCTGACTTTC.

The rearrangement links TRBV6-5 to TRBJ1-2; 7 bases line up with TRBD1. V lost 5 bases, J lost 2 bases, and 5 bases stayed unmatched. The germline V gene encodes CDR1 MNHEY and CDR2 SVGAGI. The CDR3 contains 14 residues. The CDR3 DNA is TGTGCCAGCAGTCCGGGGACAGACAACTATGGCTACACCTTC. It yields the protein CASSPGTDNYGYTF.